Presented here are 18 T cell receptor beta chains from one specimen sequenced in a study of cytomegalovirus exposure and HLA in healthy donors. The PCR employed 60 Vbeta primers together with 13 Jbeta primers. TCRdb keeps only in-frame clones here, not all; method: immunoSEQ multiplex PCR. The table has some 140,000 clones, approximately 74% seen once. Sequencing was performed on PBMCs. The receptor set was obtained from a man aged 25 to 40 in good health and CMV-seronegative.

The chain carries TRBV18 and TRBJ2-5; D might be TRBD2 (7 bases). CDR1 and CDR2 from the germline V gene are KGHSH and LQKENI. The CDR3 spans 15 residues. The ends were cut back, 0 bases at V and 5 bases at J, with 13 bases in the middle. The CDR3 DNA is TGTGCCAGCTCACCACCGACCGAGGGGGGGGAGACCCAGTACTTC. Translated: CASSPPTEGGETQYF.

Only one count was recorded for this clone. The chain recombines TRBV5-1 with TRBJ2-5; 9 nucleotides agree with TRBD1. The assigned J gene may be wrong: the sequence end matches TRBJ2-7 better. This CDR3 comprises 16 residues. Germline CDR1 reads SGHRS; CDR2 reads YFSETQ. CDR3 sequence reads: CASSPLGQGWSYEQYF. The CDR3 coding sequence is TGCGCCAGCAGCCCTTTGGGACAGGGTTGGTCCTACGAGCAGTACTTC.

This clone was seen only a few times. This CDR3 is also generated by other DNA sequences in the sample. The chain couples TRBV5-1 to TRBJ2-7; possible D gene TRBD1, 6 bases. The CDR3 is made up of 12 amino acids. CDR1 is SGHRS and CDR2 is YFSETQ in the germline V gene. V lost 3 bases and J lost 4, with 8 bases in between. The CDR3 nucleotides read TGCGCCAGCAGCTCGGACAGTTACGAGCAGTACTTC. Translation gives CASSSDSYEQYF. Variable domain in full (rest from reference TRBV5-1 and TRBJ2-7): KAGVTQTPRYLIKTRGQQVTLSCSPISGHRSVSWYQQTPGQGLQFLFEYFSETQRNKGNFPGRFSGRQFSNSRSEMNVSTLELGDSALYLCASSSDSYEQYFGPGTRLTVT.

This CDR3 is CATSIAQGYEQYF. The CDR3 DNA reads as TGTGCCACCAGCATAGCCCAGGGGTACGAGCAGTACTTC. J is TRBJ2-7 and V is TRBV15; a weak D match, TRBD1 (6 bases). This CDR3 contains 13 residues. The ends were cut back, 4 bases at V and 4 bases at J, with 11 bases in the middle. The V gene's germline CDR1 is LNHNV and CDR2 YYDKDF (reference sequence).

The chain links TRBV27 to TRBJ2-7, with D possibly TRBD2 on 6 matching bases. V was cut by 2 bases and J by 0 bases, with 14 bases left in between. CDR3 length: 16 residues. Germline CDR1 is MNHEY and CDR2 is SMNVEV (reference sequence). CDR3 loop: CASSLRGLEDSYEQYF. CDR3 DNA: TGTGCCAGCAGTTTAAGGGGACTGGAGGACTCCTACGAGCAGTACTTC.

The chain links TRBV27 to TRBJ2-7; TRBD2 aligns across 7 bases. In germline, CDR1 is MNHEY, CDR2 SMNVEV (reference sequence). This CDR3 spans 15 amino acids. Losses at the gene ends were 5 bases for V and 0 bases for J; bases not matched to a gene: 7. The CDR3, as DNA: TGTGCCAGCAGTCATCCCAGCGGGGACTCCTACGAGCAGTACTTC. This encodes CASSHPSGDSYEQYF.

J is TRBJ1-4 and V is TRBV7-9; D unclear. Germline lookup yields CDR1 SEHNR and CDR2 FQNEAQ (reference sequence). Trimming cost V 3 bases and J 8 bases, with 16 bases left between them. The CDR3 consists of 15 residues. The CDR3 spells CASSLNARGGEKLFF. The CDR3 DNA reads TGTGCCAGCAGCTTGAACGCCCGGGGAGGAGAAAAACTGTTTTTT.

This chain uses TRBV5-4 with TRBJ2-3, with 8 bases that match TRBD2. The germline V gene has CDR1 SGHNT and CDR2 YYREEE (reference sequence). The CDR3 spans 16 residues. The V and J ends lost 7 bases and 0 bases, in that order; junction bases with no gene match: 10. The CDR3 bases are TGTGCCAGCCGAAGCGGGAGCCTCTCTAGCACAGATACGCAGTATTTT. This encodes CASRSGSLSSTDTQYF.

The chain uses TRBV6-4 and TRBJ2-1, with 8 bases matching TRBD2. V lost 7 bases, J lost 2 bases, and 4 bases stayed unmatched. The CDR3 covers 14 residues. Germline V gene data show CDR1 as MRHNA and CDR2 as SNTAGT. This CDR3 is CASMPGGPYNEQFF. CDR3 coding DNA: TGTGCCAGCATGCCGGGAGGGCCCTACAATGAGCAGTTCTTC.

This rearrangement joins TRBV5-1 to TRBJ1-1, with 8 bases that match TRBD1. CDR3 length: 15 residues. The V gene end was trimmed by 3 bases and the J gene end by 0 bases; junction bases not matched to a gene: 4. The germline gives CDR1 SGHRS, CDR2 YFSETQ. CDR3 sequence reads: CASSSDRGLNTEAFF. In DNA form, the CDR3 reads TGCGCCAGCAGCTCAGACAGGGGCTTGAACACTGAAGCTTTCTTT.

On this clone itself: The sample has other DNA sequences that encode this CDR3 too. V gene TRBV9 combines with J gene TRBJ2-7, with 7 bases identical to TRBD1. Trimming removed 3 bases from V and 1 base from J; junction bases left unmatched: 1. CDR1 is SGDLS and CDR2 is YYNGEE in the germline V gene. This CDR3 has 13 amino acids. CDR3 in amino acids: CASSATGSYEQYF. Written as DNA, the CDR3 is TGTGCCAGCAGCGCGACAGGGTCCTACGAGCAGTACTTC.

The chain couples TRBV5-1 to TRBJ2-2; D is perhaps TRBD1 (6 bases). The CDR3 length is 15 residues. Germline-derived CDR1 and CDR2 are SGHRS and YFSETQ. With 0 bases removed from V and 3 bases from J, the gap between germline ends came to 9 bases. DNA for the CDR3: TGCGCCAGCAGCTTGGAGGGGGTAGACACCGGGGAGCTGTTTTTT. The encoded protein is CASSLEGVDTGELFF.

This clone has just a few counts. This CDR3 reads CASSLRTGWNEQFF. CDR3 bases: TGTGCCAGCAGCTTACGGACAGGGTGGAATGAGCAGTTCTTC. The chain recombines TRBV7-2 with TRBJ2-1, with 8 positions matching TRBD1. The junction had 4 bases not matched to a gene; V was cut back by 2 bases and J by 7 bases. In germline, CDR1 is SGHTA, CDR2 FQGNSA. The CDR3 is 14 residues long.

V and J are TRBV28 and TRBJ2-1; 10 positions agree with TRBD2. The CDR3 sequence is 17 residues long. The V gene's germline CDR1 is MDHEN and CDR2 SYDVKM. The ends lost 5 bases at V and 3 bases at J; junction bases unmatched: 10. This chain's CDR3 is CASSVTAGGLNYNEQFF. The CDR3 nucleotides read TGTGCCAGCAGTGTTACAGCGGGGGGGCTTAACTACAATGAGCAGTTCTTC.

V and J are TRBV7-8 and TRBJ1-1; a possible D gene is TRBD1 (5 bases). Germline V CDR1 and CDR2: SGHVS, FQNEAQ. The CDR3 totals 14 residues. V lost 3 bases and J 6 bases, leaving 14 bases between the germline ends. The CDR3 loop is CASSFRRDTPEAFF. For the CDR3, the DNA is TGTGCCAGCAGCTTTCGCAGGGATACTCCTGAAGCTTTCTTT.

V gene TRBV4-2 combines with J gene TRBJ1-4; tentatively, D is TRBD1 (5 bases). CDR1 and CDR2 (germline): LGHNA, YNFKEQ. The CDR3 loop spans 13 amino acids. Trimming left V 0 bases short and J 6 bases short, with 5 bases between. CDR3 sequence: CASSQDRDEKLFF. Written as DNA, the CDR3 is TGTGCCAGCAGCCAAGACAGGGATGAAAAACTGTTTTTT.

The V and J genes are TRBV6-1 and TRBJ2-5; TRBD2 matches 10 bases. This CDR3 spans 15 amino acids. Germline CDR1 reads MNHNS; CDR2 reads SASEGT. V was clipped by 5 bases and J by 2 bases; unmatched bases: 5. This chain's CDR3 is CASSLERGGQETQYF. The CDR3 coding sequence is TGTGCCAGCAGTTTAGAGCGGGGGGGACAAGAGACCCAGTACTTC.

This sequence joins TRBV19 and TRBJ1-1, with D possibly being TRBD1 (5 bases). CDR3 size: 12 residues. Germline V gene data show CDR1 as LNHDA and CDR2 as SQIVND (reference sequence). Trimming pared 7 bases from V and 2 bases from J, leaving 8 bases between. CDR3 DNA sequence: TGTGCCAGTACCCAGGGTAACACTGAAGCTTTCTTT. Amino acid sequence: CASTQGNTEAFF. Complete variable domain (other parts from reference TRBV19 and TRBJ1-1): DGGITQSPKYLFRKEGQNVTLSCEQNLNHDAMYWYRQDPGQGLRLIYYSQIVNDFQKGDIAEGYSVSREKKESFPLTVTSAQKNPTAFYLCASTQGNTEAFFGQGTRLTVV.